Shown below are 24 T cell receptor beta chains from a single sample sequenced in a study of T cells after yellow fever vaccination (dated by TCRdb to about 2019). This sample's treatment or condition label indicates: live attenuated yellow fever vaccine strain. Library preparation employed 5' RACE. These reads were obtained on an Illumina NovaSeq 6000. In-frame beta chains were kept once TCRdb had trimmed the public reads at Q25 with fastp and called clones with MiXCR. Every entry covers one CDR3 protein and lists the most common genes and DNA from its rows. This sample lists about 300,000 distinct CDR3 sequences; 7.5% to 9.5% were detected once. The ten largest clonotypes hold approximately 3.5% of the sample. The specimen comprised CD4+ T cells sorted from PBMCs, sampled 5 days after the yellow fever booster vaccination. The receptors were sampled from a man aged 18 to 35 who received the YFV17D yellow fever vaccine.

The V and J genes are TRBV4-1 and TRBJ2-3; 11 positions agree with TRBD2. This CDR3 spans 15 amino acids. CDR1 and CDR2 from the germline V gene are MGHRA and YSYEKL. J was trimmed by 6 bases and V by 4 bases; bases with no gene match: 6. The CDR3 reads CASSRRLAGMDTQYF. In nucleotides, the CDR3 is TGCGCCAGCAGCCGAAGACTAGCGGGGATGGATACGCAGTATTTT.

This chain joins TRBV6-6 and TRBJ1-1; no reliable D call. Trimming stripped 4 bases from V and 3 bases from J, with 9 bases between. The CDR3 is 13 amino acids. The germline CDR1 and CDR2 sequences are MNHNY and SVGAGI (reference sequence). The CDR3 sequence: CASSSGRDTEAFF. In nucleotides, the CDR3 is TGTGCCAGCAGTTCAGGAAGGGACACTGAAGCTTTCTTT.

The table lists this clonotype with many counts. The chain is built from TRBV7-6 and TRBJ2-1, with D uncertain. Germline V gene sequence: CDR1 SGHVS, CDR2 FNYEAQ. This CDR3 is 12 amino acids long. V was shortened by 1 base and J by 5 bases, with 3 bases between the two germline ends. The DNA of the CDR3 is TGTGCCAGCAGCTTAGTTAACAATGAGCAGTTCTTC. Its protein product is CASSLVNNEQFF.

This clonotype has just a few counts. The rearrangement uses TRBV7-2 and TRBJ1-2; no definite D call. Trimming removed 3 bases at V and 4 bases at J, with 15 bases between. Germline V gene data show CDR1 as SGHTA and CDR2 as FQGNSA. The CDR3 spans 15 residues. The CDR3 DNA reads as TGTGCCAGCAGCTTGATCCCTAGTGGGGTCTATGGCTACACCTTC. This translates into CASSLIPSGVYGYTF. Supplemented by reference TRBV7-2 and TRBJ1-2, the full variable domain reads GAGVSQSPSNKVTEKGKDVELRCDPISGHTALYWYRQSLGQGLEFLIYFQGNSAPDKSGLPSDRFSAERTGGSVSTLTIQRTQQEDSAVYLCASSLIPSGVYGYTFGSGTRLTVV.

Ten or more counts support this clonotype. The chain couples TRBV5-1 to TRBJ1-6, with D hard to call. From germline, CDR1 is SGHRS and CDR2 YFSETQ. The CDR3 totals 15 residues. V lost 0 bases, J lost 7 bases, and 11 bases lay in between. Here the CDR3 reads CASSLATRANSPLHF. In DNA, the CDR3 is TGCGCCAGCAGCTTGGCCACTCGGGCCAATTCACCCCTCCACTTT.

The chain combines TRBV10-3 with TRBJ2-3; tentatively, D is TRBD2 (5 bases). The germline V and J ends were trimmed by 6 bases and 13 bases, with 17 bases remaining between them. This CDR3 comprises 12 residues. The germline V gene has CDR1 ENHRY and CDR2 SYGVKD. The CDR3 is CAIREGWGAKYF. As DNA, the CDR3 is TGTGCCATCAGAGAAGGGTGGGGAGCGAAGTATTTT.

This clonotype was seen a few times. V usage is TRBV7-2 and J usage is TRBJ2-2, with 7 bases that match TRBD1. The V gene end was trimmed by 6 bases and the J gene end by 4 bases; junction bases not matched to a gene: 8. CDR1 SGHTA and CDR2 FQGNSA come from the germline V gene. The CDR3 runs 15 residues. The CDR3 nucleotides are TGTGCCAGCAGGTTTTCGCAGGGGGTCACCGGGGAGCTGTTTTTT. It encodes CASRFSQGVTGELFF.

This chain connects TRBV4-3 to TRBJ1-6, with no clear D. CDR1 and CDR2 from the germline V gene are LGHNA and YSLEER. The CDR3 is 16 residues long. V was trimmed by 1 base and J by 7 bases, leaving 14 bases between them. The CDR3: CASSQASQLGNSPLHF. The CDR3 DNA is TGCGCCAGCAGCCAAGCTTCCCAATTGGGAAATTCACCCCTCCACTTT.

This clonotype occurred a few times. This chain connects TRBV6-6 to TRBJ2-7; D is ambiguous. The CDR3 consists of 11 residues. CDR1 is MNHNY, CDR2 SVGAGI, per germline (reference sequence). V was cut by 2 bases and J by 4 bases, with 3 bases left in between. The CDR3 here is CASSYLYEQYF. The CDR3 nucleotides read TGTGCCAGCAGTTACCTTTACGAGCAGTACTTC.

This clonotype came up a few times. The genes are TRBV5-1 and TRBJ1-4, with D possibly TRBD1 on 5 matching bases. Germline V lookup: CDR1 SGHRS, CDR2 YFSETQ. This CDR3 is built from 15 residues. V lost 4 bases and J lost 0, with 10 bases in between. Here the CDR3 DNA reads TGCGCCAGCAGCGGAGGGGTGACAACTAATGAAAAACTGTTTTTT. It translates to CASSGGVTTNEKLFF. Looking up the rest from reference TRBV5-1 and TRBJ1-4 gives the full variable domain: KAGVTQTPRYLIKTRGQQVTLSCSPISGHRSVSWYQQTPGQGLQFLFEYFSETQRNKGNFPGRFSGRQFSNSRSEMNVSTLELGDSALYLCASSGGVTTNEKLFFGSGTQLSVL.

This clonotype has a count of ten or more. The rearrangement uses TRBV5-6 and TRBJ2-7; D is possibly TRBD1 (5 bases). The CDR3 runs to 13 residues. Germline-derived CDR1 and CDR2 are SGHDT and YYEEEE. Trimming stripped 2 bases from V and 3 bases from J, with 9 bases between. CDR3 sequence (DNA): TGTGCCAGCAGCTTAAACCAGGGCTACGAGCAGTACTTC. It is translated as CASSLNQGYEQYF.

The sample holds one count of this clonotype. A much larger clone sits a single nucleotide away, making a read error possible. The V call is TRBV6-2 or TRBV6-3, the J call TRBJ1-5, with 8 bases that match TRBD1. J gave up 4 bases and V 6 bases, and 2 bases lay outside the gene matches. The CDR3 sequence is 13 residues long. Germline V gives CDR1 MNHEY, CDR2 SVGEGT. CDR3 amino acids: CASSWDRNQPQHF. The CDR3 DNA reads as TGTGCCAGCAGCTGGGACAGGAATCAGCCCCAGCATTTT.

The V and J genes are TRBV4-1 and TRBJ2-3; 9 bases match TRBD1. Looked up from germline, CDR1 is MGHRA and CDR2 is YSYEKL. The CDR3 has 17 amino acids. The V gene end was trimmed by 1 base and the J gene end by 3 bases; junction bases not matched to a gene: 8. The CDR3 loop is CASSQAPGTGRTDTQYF. Here the CDR3 DNA reads TGCGCCAGCAGCCAAGCCCCCGGGACAGGGCGGACAGATACGCAGTATTTT.

This clonotype was counted at least ten times. The J gene is TRBJ2-5, the V gene TRBV7-2; 13 bases map to TRBD2. The junction had 1 base not matched to a gene; V was cut back by 3 bases and J by 3 bases. The CDR3 is 15 residues long. Germline V gives CDR1 SGHTA, CDR2 FQGNSA. The CDR3 is CASSFGTSGEETQYF. CDR3 coding DNA: TGTGCCAGCAGCTTTGGGACTAGCGGGGAAGAGACCCAGTACTTC. Together with reference TRBV7-2 and TRBJ2-5, the CDR3 gives the full variable domain: GAGVSQSPSNKVTEKGKDVELRCDPISGHTALYWYRQSLGQGLEFLIYFQGNSAPDKSGLPSDRFSAERTGGSVSTLTIQRTQQEDSAVYLCASSFGTSGEETQYFGPGTRLLVL.

This clonotype was counted only a few times. The CDR3 loop is CASSPAPPTGGAWETQYF. The CDR3, as DNA: TGCGCCAGCAGCCCCGCCCCGCCGACAGGGGGCGCGTGGGAGACCCAGTACTTC. The chain uses TRBV5-1 and TRBJ2-5; 10 nucleotides agree with TRBD1. V was pared by 4 bases and J by 5 bases, with 17 bases of the junction left unmatched. Per the germline V gene, CDR1 is SGHRS and CDR2 is YFSETQ. CDR3 length equals 18 residues.

The chain combines TRBV18 with TRBJ2-7, with 12 bases lining up with TRBD1. The germline CDR1 and CDR2 sequences are KGHSH and LQKENI. The CDR3 consists of 15 residues. With V trimmed by 6 bases and J by 4 bases, 7 bases remained unmatched. As DNA, the CDR3 is TGTGCCAGCTCTCCCGGGACAGGGGGCAAATACGAGCAGTACGTC. Translated: CASSPGTGGKYEQYV.

Only a few counts were recorded for this clonotype. The rearrangement uses TRBV20-1 and TRBJ2-1; D possibly uses TRBD1 or TRBD2 (6 bases each). The V and J ends lost 5 bases and 0 bases respectively, with 17 bases between them. This CDR3 has 16 amino acids. Germline assignment: CDR1 DFQATT and CDR2 SNEGSKA (reference sequence). The CDR3 spells CSAPNPRGDSYNEQFF. The DNA of the CDR3 is TGCAGTGCTCCGAACCCGAGGGGGGACTCCTACAATGAGCAGTTCTTC.

The chain is built from TRBV18 and TRBJ1-1; D is unresolved. The CDR3 covers 13 residues. V shed 3 bases and J shed 3 bases, with 8 bases lying between them. CDR1 is KGHSH, CDR2 LQKENI, per germline. CDR3: CASSPRWDTEAFF. Written as DNA, the CDR3 is TGTGCCAGCTCACCTCGTTGGGACACTGAAGCTTTCTTT.

This clonotype was seen at least ten times. CDR3 sequence: CASSQFGGDSPLHF. The CDR3 region has the DNA TGTGCCAGCAGCCAATTCGGAGGGGATTCACCCCTCCACTTT. The chain couples TRBV3-1 to TRBJ1-6; D is possibly TRBD1 (5 bases). Germline CDR1 and CDR2: LGHDT and YNNKEL (reference sequence). V shed 2 bases and J shed 8 bases, with 10 bases lying between them. CDR3 length: 14 residues.

The rearrangement joins TRBV10-3 to TRBJ1-1; D gene ambiguous. CDR1 is ENHRY and CDR2 is SYGVKD in the germline V gene. The germline V and J ends were trimmed by 1 base and 1 base, with 10 bases remaining between them. The CDR3 extends over 15 amino acids. In DNA form, the CDR3 reads TGTGCCATCAGTGAGTGGGATAGCAGGAACACTGAAGCTTTCTTT. Translation gives CAISEWDSRNTEAFF.

In its sample, this clonotype was seen a few times. The genes are TRBV12-3 or TRBV12-4 and TRBJ1-3, with D possibly matching TRBD1 (6 bases). The CDR3 runs 11 residues. V was trimmed by 5 bases and J by 7 bases, leaving 6 bases between them. CDR3 sequence: CASSQGNTIYF. CDR3 nucleotide sequence: TGTGCCAGCAGTCAGGGGAACACCATATATTTT.

This rearrangement joins TRBV29-1 to TRBJ1-1, with 8 bases lining up with TRBD1. CDR1 and CDR2 (germline): SQVTM, ANQGSEA. V lost 7 bases and J lost 1; bases outside the gene matches: 5. The CDR3 consists of 13 residues. The CDR3 nucleotides read TGCAGCGCCGACCAGGGGGCGAACACTGAAGCTTTCTTT. This gives the protein CSADQGANTEAFF.

The V and J genes are TRBV6-5 and TRBJ1-3; unclear D gene. Looked up from germline, CDR1 is MNHEY and CDR2 is SVGAGI. This CDR3 spans 16 amino acids. V lost 7 bases, J lost 0 bases, and 16 bases lay in between. The CDR3 loop reads CASMRTLGSSGNTIYF. The CDR3 coding sequence is TGTGCCAGCATGCGGACCCTGGGGAGCTCTGGAAACACCATATATTTT.

In this sample, this clonotype turned up many times. The genes are TRBV20-1 and TRBJ1-2, with a tentative D call TRBD1 (5 bases). From germline, CDR1 is DFQATT and CDR2 SNEGSKA (reference sequence). This CDR3 spans 15 amino acids. The ends were cut back, 5 bases at V and 7 bases at J, with 23 bases in the middle. The CDR3 sequence is CSAPGEAGPGGGYTF. CDR3 DNA: TGCAGTGCTCCCGGGGAGGCAGGGCCCGGGGGTGGCTACACCTTC.